The sequence of this T cell receptor (beta chain) was determined in a study of blood T cell repertoires in COVID-19. Data came from immunoSEQ multiplex PCR; TCRdb stores just in-frame clones and leaves some out. The sample gives over 200,000 clones, 86% of which show up once; about a sixth is in the top ten. CDR1 and CDR2 from the germline V gene are SEHNR and FQNEAQ (reference sequence). The V end lost 4 bases, the J end lost 7 bases, and 22 bases lay between the germline ends. CDR3 length: 17 residues. The chain links TRBV7-9 to TRBJ1-4, with unresolved D. Sequencing was done on a sample of PBMCs or T cells enriched from blood (not recorded which). The source is a man aged 18-30 years who had recovered from COVID-19. CDR3 coding DNA: TGTGCCAGCAGCTCTTTTGGCGGACGGAGGGAGAGTGAAAAACTGTTTTTT. Its translation: CASSSFGGRRESEKLFF.